This T cell receptor beta chain was recorded in a study of cytomegalovirus exposure and HLA in healthy donors. The CDR3 runs 14 residues. The V end was cut by 0 bases, the J end by 4 bases, with 9 bases between. Germline CDR1 MNHEY, CDR2 SVGAGI. With 60 Vbeta and 13 Jbeta primers, the PCR was carried out. Profiling relied on immunoSEQ multiplex PCR, and the TCRdb table lists in-frame clones only, not all of them. In the table there are about 160,000 clones, more than 80% of which are singletons. Notes on this clone: Its cognate antigen is unknown.

The study's findings and limits: A few chains tied to CMV proved CMV antigen-specific in vitro. HLA alleles were associated with 16,000 or so TCR beta sequences in a later analysis at 0.05 false discovery rate.

The V and J genes are TRBV6-5 and TRBJ1-1; D is undetermined. The receptor's source is a woman aged 18-30 years in good health and CMV-seronegative. The sequenced sample was PBMCs. CDR3 amino acids: CASSYSTGSTEAFF. CDR3 DNA: TGTGCCAGCAGTTACTCGACTGGGTCCACTGAAGCTTTCTTT.